This T cell receptor (beta chain) was identified during a study of cytomegalovirus exposure and HLA in healthy donors. Vbeta (60) and Jbeta (13) primers were used in the PCR. Clones were read by immunoSEQ multiplex PCR, and TCRdb kept only the in-frame ones, dropping some. The sample includes 43,000 or so clones, approximately 60% of them seen just once. The sequence was collected from a human donor in good health. Sequencing used PBMCs.

The CDR3 coding sequence is TGTGCCAGCAGAAGAGGGGGTACAGGGGGCTACGAGCAGTACTTC. This translates into CASRRGGTGGYEQYF. The chain links TRBV6-1 to TRBJ2-7; 8 bases are shared with TRBD1. V lost 6 bases, J lost 3 bases, and 10 bases stayed unmatched. Per germline, CDR1 MNHNS and CDR2 SASEGT. This CDR3 region has 15 residues.